The source of this T cell receptor (beta chain) is a study of cytomegalovirus exposure and HLA in healthy donors. The CDR3 spans 13 residues. Trimming stripped 2 bases from V and 6 bases from J, with 11 bases between. CDR1 and CDR2 (germline): KGHSH, LQKENI. The PCR ran on 60 Vbeta and 13 Jbeta primers. In the original analysis: Later analysis identified some 80 million unique TCR beta chains, about 10 million shared. The method was immunoSEQ multiplex PCR; TCRdb's version includes in-frame clones alone and lacks a portion of them. V and J calls and clone size are copied from that table; D and trimming were computed from the DNA. In the table there are about 180,000 clones, over 70% of which are singletons. This clone was found a few times. The antigen is unknown. Whole-study findings and limits: Compared with the roughly 730-donor mean, an Asian-associated ancestry cluster reportedly had fewer N-insertions, according to a later analysis.

V and J are TRBV18 and TRBJ2-7, with D possibly TRBD2 on 5 matching bases. The TCR comes from a woman aged 55-70 years in good health and CMV-seropositive. Specimen: PBMCs. The CDR3 sequence is CASSPTSRGEQYF. The CDR3, as DNA: TGTGCCAGCTCACCAACGTCTCGGGGCGAGCAGTACTTC.